These 32 T cell receptor beta chains were all obtained from the same sample, sequenced in a study of Graves' ophthalmopathy and Graves' hyperthyroidism (dated by TCRdb to 2016 to 2019). Sequencing was carried out with an Illumina HiSeq 2000. For repertoire sequencing, the TCR beta CDR3 regions were amplified from RNA transcripts. HTBI primers and the Qiagen OneStep RT-PCR kit were used in a first-round RT-PCR, which was followed by a second-round multiplex PCR, size selection and purification. TCRdb redid the processing of the public reads, applying fastp at Q25 and MiXCR, and retained in-frame beta chains. Rows with one shared CDR3 protein collapse into an entry with the most common genes and DNA. The sample profile shows 300,000 to 350,000 distinct CDR3 sequences; about a sixth of them were found once. The ten largest account for about 12% of the sample. Sequencing input: peripheral blood. Receptors originate from an adult man with Graves' ophthalmopathy.

This clonotype was found many times. The genes are TRBV15 and TRBJ1-2, with 7 bases identical to TRBD1. With 0 bases clipped from V and 8 bases from J, the junction kept 12 bases outside the gene matches. The CDR3 covers 16 residues. The germline V gene has CDR1 LNHNV and CDR2 YYDKDF (reference sequence). CDR3 residues: CATSRDMGGQEGGYTF. The CDR3, as DNA: TGTGCCACCAGCAGAGACATGGGAGGACAGGAGGGAGGCTACACCTTC. The full variable domain, rest sourced from reference TRBV15 and TRBJ1-2, is DAMVIQNPRYQVTQFGKPVTLSCSQTLNHNVMYWYQQKSSQAPKLLFHYYDKDFNNEADTPDNFQSRRPNTSFCFLDIRSPGLGDTAMYLCATSRDMGGQEGGYTFGSGTRLTVV.

This clonotype was counted many times. The CDR3, as DNA: TGTGCCAGCAGTTCGGGAACCCGGGGCGGGGAGACCCAGTACTTC. Protein product: CASSSGTRGGETQYF. The chain couples TRBV12-3 or TRBV12-4 to TRBJ2-5, with D possibly being TRBD1 or TRBD2 (5 bases each). V lost 4 bases and J lost 5, with 17 bases in between. This CDR3 spans 15 amino acids.

Many counts were recorded for this clonotype. The chain couples TRBV10-2 to TRBJ2-7, with 9 bases lining up with TRBD2. CDR1 is WSHSY and CDR2 is SAAADI in the germline V gene. After removal of 7 bases from V and 5 bases from J, the junction contained 6 bases not matched to a gene. The CDR3 is 13 amino acids. The CDR3 DNA sequence: TGCGCCAGCAAGGAAGCGGGAGGAAACGAGCAGTACTTC. As protein: CASKEAGGNEQYF.

This clonotype showed up many times. This rearrangement joins TRBV29-1 to TRBJ1-1, with no clear D. V dropped 6 bases and J dropped 5 bases, with 13 bases sitting between them. Germline CDR1 and CDR2: SQVTM and ANQGSEA. CDR3 length: 12 amino acids. The CDR3 region is CSVATDGTEAFF. The CDR3 DNA sequence: TGCAGCGTGGCGACGGATGGTACTGAAGCTTTCTTT.

V gene TRBV3-1 combines with J gene TRBJ1-2; the D is unclear. Germline CDR1 and CDR2: LGHDT and YNNKEL (reference sequence). The CDR3 extends over 15 amino acids. V dropped 0 bases and J dropped 4 bases, with 12 bases sitting between them. The CDR3 nucleotides read TGTGCCAGCAGCCAAGATCCAGTTCCTGCCTATGGCTACACCTTC. Encoded protein: CASSQDPVPAYGYTF.

This clonotype came up many times. An end of the junction does not agree with germline; a read error may underlie this. This chain uses TRBV5-5 with TRBJ1-5; tentatively, D is TRBD1 (5 bases). The length of the CDR3 is 14 residues. Germline V lookup: CDR1 SGHKS, CDR2 YYEKEE (reference sequence). This CDR3 is CDSSLFGHDQPQHF. CDR3 DNA sequence: TGTGACAGCAGCTTATTCGGACACGATCAGCCCCAGCATTTT.

Ten or more counts support this clonotype. This chain uses TRBV19 with TRBJ2-2; 7 positions match TRBD1. V trimming: 0 bases; J trimming: 4 bases; junction bases outside the gene matches: 2. CDR1 LNHDA and CDR2 SQIVND come from the germline V gene (reference sequence). The CDR3 is made up of 15 amino acids. As DNA, the CDR3 is TGTGCCAGTAGTATAGAAGGGGGCGTCACCGGGGAGCTGTTTTTT. Its protein is CASSIEGGVTGELFF. Variable domain in full (rest from reference TRBV19 and TRBJ2-2): DGGITQSPKYLFRKEGQNVTLSCEQNLNHDAMYWYRQDPGQGLRLIYYSQIVNDFQKGDIAEGYSVSREKKESFPLTVTSAQKNPTAFYLCASSIEGGVTGELFFGEGSRLTVL.

This clonotype was picked up many times. The chain employs TRBV29-1 and TRBJ1-1, with D tentatively TRBD1 (6 bases). Trimming took 1 base from V and 4 from J, leaving 10 bases between them. The CDR3 covers 13 residues. Germline V gene sequence: CDR1 SQVTM, CDR2 ANQGSEA. CDR3: CSVEGGGLTEAFF. The CDR3 bases are TGCAGCGTTGAAGGTGGGGGGCTCACTGAAGCTTTCTTT.

This clonotype was picked up many times. This chain uses TRBV19 with TRBJ2-6; the match to TRBD2 covers 8 bases. Unmatched junction bases numbered 1, after V lost 3 bases and J lost 0 bases. The CDR3 loop spans 16 amino acids. Looked up from germline, CDR1 is LNHDA and CDR2 is SQIVND (reference sequence). CDR3 sequence (DNA): TGTGCCAGTAGTATCAGCGGGAGCTCTGGGGCCAACGTCCTGACTTTC. Translating gives CASSISGSSGANVLTF. Full variable domain (outside the CDR3, taken from reference TRBV19 and TRBJ2-6): DGGITQSPKYLFRKEGQNVTLSCEQNLNHDAMYWYRQDPGQGLRLIYYSQIVNDFQKGDIAEGYSVSREKKESFPLTVTSAQKNPTAFYLCASSISGSSGANVLTFGAGSRLTVL.

This clonotype was recorded many times. The rearrangement links TRBV5-6 to TRBJ1-1; no definite D call. Deletions cut 0 bases from V and 1 base from J, with 10 bases between. CDR1 SGHDT and CDR2 YYEEEE come from the germline V gene. The CDR3 length is 15 residues. The CDR3 nucleotides are TGTGCCAGCAGCTTGGCGGTCGGCAGGAACACTGAAGCTTTCTTT. Translation: CASSLAVGRNTEAFF.

In this sample, this clonotype turned up many times. In this CDR3 the conserved last residue, phenylalanine or tryptophan, is missing, so a read error is likely. The V and J genes are TRBV27 and TRBJ1-1; D possibly corresponds to TRBD1 (5 bases). Germline loops: CDR1 MNHEY, CDR2 SMNVEV (reference sequence). The CDR3 spans 16 residues. Trimming left V 5 bases short and J 1 base short, with 17 bases between. The CDR3 bases are TGTGCCAGCAGTCCCCAGGGCCCACACAAGAACACTGAAGCTTTCTCT. Its translation is CASSPQGPHKNTEAFS.

This clonotype was seen at least ten times. This chain uses TRBV7-3 with TRBJ2-7; tentatively, D is TRBD2 (5 bases). V lost 2 bases, J lost 6 bases, and 17 bases lay in between. The CDR3 loop spans 15 amino acids. The germline V gene has CDR1 SGHTA and CDR2 FQGTGA. The CDR3 sequence is CASSLYPGPRAEQYF. CDR3 nucleotides: TGTGCCAGCAGCTTATATCCCGGGCCGCGGGCCGAGCAGTACTTC.

Ten or more counts support this clonotype. The genes are TRBV27 and TRBJ2-7, with a possible D match to TRBD1 (5 bases). CDR3 length equals 16 residues. Germline loops: CDR1 MNHEY, CDR2 SMNVEV (reference sequence). Trimming took 0 bases from V and 2 from J, leaving 14 bases between them. The DNA of the CDR3 is TGTGCCAGCAGTTTATCGTCCGGCAGGGCCACCTACGAGCAGTACTTC. Translating gives CASSLSSGRATYEQYF.

This sequence joins TRBV6-1 and TRBJ2-7; D unresolved. CDR3 size: 14 residues. Germline V lookup: CDR1 MNHNS, CDR2 SASEGT. V lost 8 bases and J lost 0, with 14 bases in between. The CDR3 is CASRRKTDSYEQYF. The CDR3 DNA reads as TGTGCCAGCCGAAGAAAAACGGACTCCTACGAGCAGTACTTC.

The chain recombines TRBV6-2 or TRBV6-3 with TRBJ1-1; no clear D. V lost 3 bases and J lost 1, with 9 bases in between. Germline CDR1 reads MNHEY; CDR2 reads SVGEGT. The CDR3 covers 14 residues. The CDR3 region has the DNA TGTGCCAGCAGTTATGATCCTAAGAACACTGAAGCTTTCTTT. Translated: CASSYDPKNTEAFF.

This clonotype was recorded at least ten times. Germline and junction disagree at one end, which may indicate a read error. V usage is TRBV9 and J usage is TRBJ1-3; no firm D call. This CDR3 has 16 residues. The germline gives CDR1 SGDLS, CDR2 YYNGEE. CDR3 in amino acids: CASSVGPASSENTIYF. In nucleotides, the CDR3 is TGTGCCAGCAGCGTAGGACCGGCAAGCTCTGAAAACACCATATATTTT. Full variable domain (outside the CDR3, taken from reference TRBV9 and TRBJ1-3): DSGVTQTPKHLITATGQRVTLRCSPRSGDLSVYWYQQSLDQGLQFLIQYYNGEERAKGNILERFSAQQFPDLHSELNLSSLELGDSALYFCASSVGPASSENTIYFGEGSWLTVV.

This clonotype was counted many times. This chain uses TRBV4-2 with TRBJ2-7, with D perhaps matching TRBD1 or TRBD2 (6 bases each). The V gene's germline CDR1 is LGHNA and CDR2 YNFKEQ. The germline V and J ends were trimmed by 4 bases and 0 bases, with 16 bases remaining between them. The CDR3 has 16 residues. Here the CDR3 reads CASSPEGVDSSYEQYF. CDR3 DNA sequence: TGTGCCAGCAGCCCGGAGGGGGTGGATAGCTCCTACGAGCAGTACTTC.

This clonotype came up many times. The chain carries TRBV12-3 or TRBV12-4 and TRBJ1-2, with D maybe TRBD1 (5 bases). The CDR3 is made up of 15 amino acids. Trimming removed 5 bases from V and 4 bases from J, with 17 bases in between. The CDR3, as DNA: TGTGCCAGCAGTCCAAAGGTCGGGACGACCTATGGCTACACCTTC. This encodes CASSPKVGTTYGYTF.

This clonotype was observed at least ten times. This chain links TRBV6-5 with TRBJ2-2; D remains unclear. This CDR3 region has 16 residues. The V gene lost 6 bases and the J gene lost 6 bases, with 20 bases spanning the gap. Per germline, CDR1 MNHEY and CDR2 SVGAGI. For the CDR3, the DNA is TGTGCCAGCAGAAGAACCCCGGTTTTCATCGCCGGGGAGCTGTTTTTT. It encodes CASRRTPVFIAGELFF.

This clonotype was seen ten or more times. This chain connects TRBV6-6 to TRBJ1-2; 7 bases fit TRBD1. The germline CDR1 and CDR2 sequences are MNHNY and SVGAGI (reference sequence). Germline trimming cut 4 bases from V and 7 bases from J; bases unmatched to any gene: 6. The CDR3 consists of 13 residues. In nucleotides, the CDR3 is TGTGCCAGCAGTTCAGGGGGGGGCTGTGGCTACACCTTC. Translating it yields CASSSGGGCGYTF.

In this sample, this clonotype turned up many times. The chain uses TRBV3-1 and TRBJ1-2; D remains unclear. CDR3 size: 13 residues. The ends were cut back, 0 bases at V and 3 bases at J, with 5 bases in the middle. Looked up from germline, CDR1 is LGHDT and CDR2 is YNNKEL (reference sequence). The CDR3 is CASSQEVYYGYTF. The CDR3 nucleotides read TGTGCCAGCAGCCAAGAAGTATACTATGGCTACACCTTC.

The rearrangement links TRBV29-1 to TRBJ2-5; D may be TRBD1 or TRBD2 (5 bases each). The V and J ends lost 7 bases and 5 bases respectively, with 20 bases between them. The CDR3 covers 14 residues. Germline CDR1 is SQVTM and CDR2 is ANQGSEA. The DNA for the CDR3 is TGCAGCGCCCGGATCGGGACGGCCGGGGAGACCCAGTACTTC. Protein: CSARIGTAGETQYF.

The sample holds many counts of this clonotype. CDR3 region: CASSRTGSLNTEAFF. For the CDR3, the DNA is TGTGCCAGCAGTCGGACAGGATCCCTAAACACTGAAGCTTTCTTT. The J gene is TRBJ1-1, the V gene TRBV28; 7 bases agree with TRBD1. The germline V gene encodes CDR1 MDHEN and CDR2 SYDVKM. CDR3 length: 15 residues. Trimming cost V 5 bases and J 2 bases; bases outside gene matches: 8.

CDR3 loop: CASTPGLAAQETQYF. For the CDR3, the DNA is TGTGCCAGCACACCGGGACTAGCCGCACAAGAGACCCAGTACTTC. This rearrangement joins TRBV12-3 or TRBV12-4 to TRBJ2-5; 9 bases are shared with TRBD2. The CDR3 extends over 15 amino acids. V dropped 7 bases and J dropped 2; count of bases not matched to a gene: 8.

The sample holds many counts of this clonotype. A much more abundant neighbour one base away suggests this may be a read error. No conserved phenylalanine or tryptophan is present at the end of the CDR3, so a read error is the likely explanation. This chain uses TRBV27 with TRBJ1-2; D is perhaps TRBD1 (6 bases). From germline, CDR1 is MNHEY and CDR2 SMNVEV (reference sequence). Trimming took off 5 bases at V and 4 bases at J, with 11 bases between the two ends. The CDR3 covers 13 residues. The CDR3 DNA follows: TGTGCCAGCAGTCCCGGCAGGGGCTATGGCTACACCCTC. Residues: CASSPGRGYGYTL.

There are many counts of this clonotype. V and J are TRBV9 and TRBJ1-1, with unresolved D. The CDR3 length is 15 residues. The V gene's germline CDR1 is SGDLS and CDR2 YYNGEE. The V and J ends lost 6 bases and 1 base respectively, with 16 bases between them. CDR3 amino acids: CASTRASSRNTEAFF. CDR3 DNA sequence: TGTGCCAGCACTAGAGCCTCCTCACGGAACACTGAAGCTTTCTTT.

This clonotype showed up many times. The V and J genes are TRBV2 and TRBJ2-7, with 7 bases lining up with TRBD1. CDR1 and CDR2 from the germline V gene are SNHLY and FYNNEI. The CDR3 has 15 residues. The ends lost 2 bases at V and 2 bases at J; junction bases unmatched: 6. CDR3 DNA sequence: TGTGCCAGCAGTGAATCGACAGGGCCTACCTACGAGCAGTACTTC. It is translated as CASSESTGPTYEQYF.

The sample holds many counts of this clonotype. This chain connects TRBV20-1 to TRBJ1-5; weak D call: TRBD1 (5 bases). Trimming cost V 5 bases and J 1 base, with 12 bases left between them. Germline V gene lookup returns CDR1 DFQATT and CDR2 SNEGSKA (reference sequence). The CDR3 totals 14 residues. CDR3 sequence (DNA): TGCAGTGCTCACAGACAGACAAGCAATCAGCCCCAGCATTTT. Translation: CSAHRQTSNQPQHF.

This clonotype appeared many times. V gene TRBV7-3 combines with J gene TRBJ2-2; D is possibly TRBD2 (7 bases). The CDR3 is made up of 16 amino acids. Germline CDR1 is SGHTA and CDR2 is FQGTGA. Deletions cut 5 bases from V and 1 base from J, with 14 bases between. CDR3 bases: TGTGCCAGCAGCATTACGCGGGGGCGGAACACCGGGGAGCTGTTTTTT. This sequence encodes CASSITRGRNTGELFF.

This clonotype appeared many times. This chain connects TRBV5-1 to TRBJ1-2, with unresolved D. CDR3 length: 14 residues. From germline, CDR1 is SGHRS and CDR2 YFSETQ. V was pared by 4 bases and J by 1 base, with 11 bases between. The CDR3, as DNA: TGCGCCAGCAGCCCGGAGCAGGTTAACTATGGCTACACCTTC. Protein product: CASSPEQVNYGYTF.

This clonotype was recorded at least ten times. V usage is TRBV5-1 and J usage is TRBJ2-5, with D unclear. With 0 bases removed from V and 6 bases from J, the gap between germline ends came to 9 bases. Germline assignment: CDR1 SGHRS and CDR2 YFSETQ. The CDR3 loop spans 13 amino acids. CDR3 sequence (DNA): TGCGCCAGCAGCTTGGGTCGGGCGCAGACCCAGTACTTC. This codes for CASSLGRAQTQYF.

This clonotype occurred many times. Compared with germline, one end of the junction differs, possibly owing to a read error. CDR3 DNA: TGCAGTACTAGAGAGGGGTACGAGCAGTACTTC. This codes for CSTREGYEQYF. This chain uses TRBV20-1 with TRBJ2-7; D assignment may be TRBD1 or TRBD2 (5 bases each). Germline CDR1 is DFQATT and CDR2 is SNEGSKA (reference sequence). There are 11 residues in the CDR3.